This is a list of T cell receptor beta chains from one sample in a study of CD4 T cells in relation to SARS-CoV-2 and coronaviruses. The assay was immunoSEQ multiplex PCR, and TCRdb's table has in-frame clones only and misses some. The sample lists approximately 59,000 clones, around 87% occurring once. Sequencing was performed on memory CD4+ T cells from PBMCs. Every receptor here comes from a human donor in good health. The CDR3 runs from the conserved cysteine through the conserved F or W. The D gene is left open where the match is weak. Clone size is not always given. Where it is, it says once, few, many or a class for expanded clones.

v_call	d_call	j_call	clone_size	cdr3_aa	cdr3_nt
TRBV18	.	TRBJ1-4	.	CASSPPGSNEKLFF	TGTGCCAGCTCACCACCTGGGAGTAATGAAAAACTGTTTTTT
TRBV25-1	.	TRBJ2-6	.	CASSDVTSGANVLTF	TGTGCCAGCAGTGATGTGACCTCTGGGGCCAACGTCCTGACTTTC
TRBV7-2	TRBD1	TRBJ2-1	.	CASSLGQGSSPEQFF	TGTGCCAGCAGCCTGGGACAGGGGTCCTCCCCCGAGCAGTTCTTC
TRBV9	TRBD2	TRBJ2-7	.	CASSVASGGHYEQYF	TGTGCCAGCAGCGTAGCTAGCGGGGGACACTACGAGCAGTACTTC
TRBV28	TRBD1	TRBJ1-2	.	CASSRDRANYGYTF	TGTGCCAGCAGCAGAGACAGGGCTAACTATGGCTACACCTTC
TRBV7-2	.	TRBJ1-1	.	CASSEQGIEAFF	TGTGCCAGCAGCGAACAGGGTATTGAAGCTTTCTTT
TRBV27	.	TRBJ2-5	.	CASSSQYQETQYF	TGTGCCAGCAGTTCGCAGTACCAAGAGACCCAGTACTTC
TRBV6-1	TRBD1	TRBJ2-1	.	CASSLLGQGAGEQFF	TGTGCCAGCAGTTTACTGGGACAGGGGGCCGGTGAGCAGTTCTTC
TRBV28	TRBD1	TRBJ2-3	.	CASRTGQGGSTDTQYF	TGTGCCAGCAGAACCGGACAGGGGGGCAGCACAGATACGCAGTATTTT
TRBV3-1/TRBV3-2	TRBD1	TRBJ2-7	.	CASSLISGTGGHEQYF	TGTGCCAGCAGCCTAATCTCCGGGACAGGGGGCCACGAGCAGTACTTC
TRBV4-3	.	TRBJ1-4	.	CASSQDRQGDEKLFF	TGCGCCAGCAGCCAAGATAGGCAGGGAGACGAAAAACTGTTTTTT
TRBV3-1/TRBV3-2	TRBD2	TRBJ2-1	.	CASSQPTGGRAYNEQFF	TGTGCCAGCAGCCAACCGACGGGAGGGAGGGCCTACAATGAGCAGTTCTTC
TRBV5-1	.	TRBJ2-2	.	CASSLGAESTGELFF	TGCGCCAGCAGCTTGGGAGCGGAGAGCACCGGGGAGCTGTTTTTT
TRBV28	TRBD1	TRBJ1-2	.	CASRGGTGRRYTF	TGTGCCAGCAGGGGGGGGACAGGGAGGCGCTACACCTTC
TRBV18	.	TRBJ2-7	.	CASSPLAEDGTYEQYF	TGTGCCAGCTCACCTCTAGCTGAGGACGGCACCTACGAGCAGTACTTC
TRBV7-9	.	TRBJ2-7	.	CASRGDRGTHEQYF	TGTGCCAGCAGGGGGGATAGGGGTACGCACGAGCAGTACTTC
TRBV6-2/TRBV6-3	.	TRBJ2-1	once	CASSYPLLDEQFF	TGTGCCAGCAGTTACCCGTTATTAGATGAGCAGTTCTTC
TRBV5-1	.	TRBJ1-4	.	CASSLEVGNEKLFF	TGCGCCAGCAGCTTGGAGGTCGGTAATGAAAAACTGTTTTTT
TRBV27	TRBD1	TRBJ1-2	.	CASSPRQGFMGYTF	TGTGCCAGCAGTCCCAGACAGGGATTTATGGGCTACACCTTC
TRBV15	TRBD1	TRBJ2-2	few	CATSRGTGDTGELFF	TGTGCCACCAGCAGAGGGACAGGGGACACCGGGGAGCTGTTTTTT
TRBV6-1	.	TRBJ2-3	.	CASSERRVRYF	TGTGCCAGCAGTGAAAGGAGGGTGCGGTATTTT
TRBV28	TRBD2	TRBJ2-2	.	CASSPLAGVVTGELFF	TGTGCCAGCAGCCCCCTAGCGGGAGTGGTCACCGGGGAGCTGTTTTTT
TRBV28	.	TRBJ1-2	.	CASSPGYGYTF	TGTGCCAGCAGTCCAGGATATGGCTACACCTTC
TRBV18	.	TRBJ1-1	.	CASSQEKMNTEAFF	TGTGCCAGCTCACAGGAGAAGATGAACACTGAAGCTTTCTTT
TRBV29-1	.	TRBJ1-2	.	CSVVIWAGIGYGYTF	TGCAGCGTTGTGATCTGGGCAGGGATAGGGTATGGCTACACCTTC
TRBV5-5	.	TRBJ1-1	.	CASSSPGKGDTEAFF	TGTGCCAGCAGCTCGCCGGGGAAGGGGGACACTGAAGCTTTCTTT
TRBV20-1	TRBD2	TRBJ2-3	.	CSASGTSGTSTDTQYF	TGCAGTGCTAGTGGGACTAGCGGAACTAGCACAGATACGCAGTATTTT
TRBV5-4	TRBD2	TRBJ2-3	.	CASSDGGLTSTDTQYF	TGTGCCAGCAGCGACGGGGGACTAACTAGCACAGATACGCAGTATTTT
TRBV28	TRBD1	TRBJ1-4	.	CASSQRQGVLEKLFF	TGTGCCAGCAGTCAGAGACAGGGCGTTTTGGAAAAACTGTTTTTT
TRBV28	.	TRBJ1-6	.	CASSPGGNRALHF	TGTGCCAGCAGTCCCGGGGGGAACCGGGCCCTCCACTTT
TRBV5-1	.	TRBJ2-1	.	CASSSQPTDNEQFF	TGCGCCAGCAGCTCCCAGCCTACCGACAATGAGCAGTTCTTC
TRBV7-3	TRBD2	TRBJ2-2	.	CASSLQASGVTGELFF	TGTGCCAGCAGCCTCCAAGCCAGCGGGGTAACCGGGGAGCTGTTTTTT
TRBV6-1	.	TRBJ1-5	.	CASREGTNGDNQPQHF	TGTGCCAGCAGGGAAGGGACAAATGGGGACAATCAGCCCCAGCATTTT
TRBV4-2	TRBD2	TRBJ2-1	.	CASSPTGLAGDNEQFF	TGTGCCAGCAGCCCGACGGGACTAGCGGGGGACAATGAGCAGTTCTTC
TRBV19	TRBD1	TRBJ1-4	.	CASSAGQGAKLFF	TGTGCCAGTAGTGCGGGACAGGGCGCAAAACTGTTTTTT
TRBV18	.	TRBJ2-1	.	CASSPPGPADNEQFF	TGTGCCAGCTCACCTCCGGGGCCAGCCGACAATGAGCAGTTCTTC
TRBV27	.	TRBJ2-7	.	CASRESRESYEQYF	TGTGCCAGCAGGGAATCCCGGGAGTCCTACGAGCAGTACTTC
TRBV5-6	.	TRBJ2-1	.	CASSLMGGSRADEQFF	TGTGCCAGCAGCTTGATGGGTGGATCCAGGGCGGATGAGCAGTTCTTC
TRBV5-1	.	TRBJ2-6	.	CASSLAGRGSGANVLTF	TGCGCCAGCAGCTTGGCGGGCCGGGGCTCTGGGGCCAACGTCCTGACTTTC
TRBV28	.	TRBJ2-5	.	CASSLFRQDGTQYF	TGTGCCAGCAGTTTATTCCGTCAGGATGGGACCCAGTACTTC
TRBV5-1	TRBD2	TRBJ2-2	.	CASVGLAGTGELFF	TGCGCCAGCGTCGGACTAGCGGGAACCGGGGAGCTGTTTTTT
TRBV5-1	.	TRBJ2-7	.	CASSLGASYEQYF	TGCGCCAGCAGCTTGGGCGCTTCCTACGAGCAGTACTTC
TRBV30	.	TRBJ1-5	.	CAWRTPTGGSNQPQHF	TGTGCCTGGAGAACACCGACGGGAGGAAGCAATCAGCCCCAGCATTTT
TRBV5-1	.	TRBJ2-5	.	CASRYGREETQYF	TGCGCCAGCAGGTACGGCAGGGAGGAGACCCAGTACTTC
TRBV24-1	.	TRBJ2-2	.	CATSDLGGARNTGELFF	TGTGCCACCAGTGATTTAGGGGGGGCGCGGAACACCGGGGAGCTGTTTTTT
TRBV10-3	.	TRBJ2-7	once	CASRQSPDEQYF	TGTGCCAGTCGACAGTCGCCCGACGAGCAGTACTTC
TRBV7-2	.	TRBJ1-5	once	CASSLDLQPQHF	TGTGCCAGCAGCTTAGATCTGCAGCCCCAGCATTTT
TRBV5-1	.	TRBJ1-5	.	CASSQDPNQPQHF	TGCGCCAGCAGCCAGGATCCCAATCAGCCCCAGCATTTT
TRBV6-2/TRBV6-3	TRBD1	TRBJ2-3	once	CASSSTGGKDTQYF	TGTGCCAGCAGTTCCACAGGGGGTAAAGATACGCAGTATTTT
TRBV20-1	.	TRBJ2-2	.	CSGSGSGELFF	TGCAGTGGGTCGGGATCCGGGGAGCTGTTTTTT
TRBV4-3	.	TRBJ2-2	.	CASSRGEGTGELFF	TGCGCCAGCAGCCGTGGGGAAGGGACCGGGGAGCTGTTTTTT
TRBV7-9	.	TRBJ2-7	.	CASSPTGSSYEQYF	TGTGCCAGCAGCCCTACAGGGAGCTCCTACGAGCAGTACTTC
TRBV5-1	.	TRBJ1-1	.	CASSPRLVRGPGNTEAFF	TGCGCCAGCAGCCCCCGATTGGTACGGGGGCCGGGCAACACTGAAGCTTTCTTT
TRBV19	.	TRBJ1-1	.	CASSPLRGDTEAFF	TGTGCCAGTAGCCCTTTGAGAGGGGACACTGAAGCTTTCTTT
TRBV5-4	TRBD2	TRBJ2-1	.	CASSKTSGRDDEQFF	TGTGCCAGCAGCAAGACTAGCGGGAGAGACGATGAGCAGTTCTTC
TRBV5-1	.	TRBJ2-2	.	CASRVAANTGELFF	TGCGCCAGCAGGGTGGCGGCGAACACCGGGGAGCTGTTTTTT
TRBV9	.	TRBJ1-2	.	CASNKVAYGYTF	TGTGCCAGCAATAAGGTAGCCTATGGCTACACCTTC
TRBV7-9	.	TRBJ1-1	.	CASSPGGTEAFF	TGTGCCAGCAGCCCAGGCGGCACTGAAGCTTTCTTT
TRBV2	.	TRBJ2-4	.	CASSVRPQPHF	TGTGCCAGCAGTGTACGGCCACAGCCCCACTTC